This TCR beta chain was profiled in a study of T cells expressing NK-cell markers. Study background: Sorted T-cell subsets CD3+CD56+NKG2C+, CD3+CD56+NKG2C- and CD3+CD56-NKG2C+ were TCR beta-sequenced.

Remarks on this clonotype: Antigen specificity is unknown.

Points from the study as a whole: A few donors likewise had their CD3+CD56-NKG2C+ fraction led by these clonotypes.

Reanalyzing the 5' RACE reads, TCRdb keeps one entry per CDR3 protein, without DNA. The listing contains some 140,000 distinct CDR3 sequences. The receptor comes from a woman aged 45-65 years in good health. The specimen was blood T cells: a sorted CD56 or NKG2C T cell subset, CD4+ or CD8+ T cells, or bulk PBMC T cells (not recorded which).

CDR3: CASSQSDGYEQYF. The J gene is TRBJ2-7, the V gene TRBV16. The CDR3 runs 13 residues. CDR1 and CDR2 from the germline V gene are KGHSY and FQNENV.